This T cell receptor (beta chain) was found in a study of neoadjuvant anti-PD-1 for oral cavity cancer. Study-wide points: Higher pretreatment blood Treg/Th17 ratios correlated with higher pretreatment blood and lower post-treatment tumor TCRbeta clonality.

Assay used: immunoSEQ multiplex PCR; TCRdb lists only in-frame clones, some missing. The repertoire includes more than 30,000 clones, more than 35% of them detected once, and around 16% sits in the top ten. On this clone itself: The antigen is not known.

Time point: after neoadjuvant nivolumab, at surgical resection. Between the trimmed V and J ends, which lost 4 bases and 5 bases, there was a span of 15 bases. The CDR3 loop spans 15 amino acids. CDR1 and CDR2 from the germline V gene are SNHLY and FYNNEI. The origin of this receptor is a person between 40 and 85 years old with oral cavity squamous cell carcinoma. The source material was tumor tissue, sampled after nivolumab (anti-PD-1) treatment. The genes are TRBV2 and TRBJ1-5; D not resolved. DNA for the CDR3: TGTGCCAGCAGTGCATTCCAGGAGGTTGATCAGCCCCAGCATTTT. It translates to CASSAFQEVDQPQHF.